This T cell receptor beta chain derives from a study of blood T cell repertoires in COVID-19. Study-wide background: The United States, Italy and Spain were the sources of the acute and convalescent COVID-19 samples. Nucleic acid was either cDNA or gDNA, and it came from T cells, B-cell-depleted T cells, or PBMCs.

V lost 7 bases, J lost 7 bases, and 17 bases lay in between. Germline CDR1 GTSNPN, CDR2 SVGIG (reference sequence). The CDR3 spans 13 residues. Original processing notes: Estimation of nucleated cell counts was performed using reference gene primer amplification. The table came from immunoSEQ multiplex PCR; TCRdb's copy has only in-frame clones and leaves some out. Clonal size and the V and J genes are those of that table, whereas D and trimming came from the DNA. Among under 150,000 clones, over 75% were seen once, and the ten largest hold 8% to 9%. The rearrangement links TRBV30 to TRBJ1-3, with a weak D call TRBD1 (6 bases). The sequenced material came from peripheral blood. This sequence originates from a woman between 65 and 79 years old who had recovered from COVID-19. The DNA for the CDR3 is TGTGCCTCAAAAGGGGGGGAGACCAACACCATATATTTT. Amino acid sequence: CASKGGETNTIYF.